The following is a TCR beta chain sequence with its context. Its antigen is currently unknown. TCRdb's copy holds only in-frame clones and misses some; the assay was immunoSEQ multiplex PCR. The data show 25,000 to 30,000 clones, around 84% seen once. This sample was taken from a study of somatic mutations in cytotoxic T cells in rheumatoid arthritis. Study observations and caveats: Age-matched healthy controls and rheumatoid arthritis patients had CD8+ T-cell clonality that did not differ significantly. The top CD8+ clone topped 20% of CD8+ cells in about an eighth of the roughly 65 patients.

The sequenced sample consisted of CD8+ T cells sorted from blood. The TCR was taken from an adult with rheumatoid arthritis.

The DNA for the CDR3 is TGTGCCAGCAGCTTGCAGTTGCTGTACTCTGGGGCCAACGTCCTGACTTTC. This translates into CASSLQLLYSGANVLTF. The rearrangement joins TRBV5-8 to TRBJ2-6; D gene unclear. Trimming took 1 base from V and 0 from J, leaving 11 bases between them. Germline V gene lookup returns CDR1 SGHTS and CDR2 YDEGEE. The CDR3 is 17 residues long.